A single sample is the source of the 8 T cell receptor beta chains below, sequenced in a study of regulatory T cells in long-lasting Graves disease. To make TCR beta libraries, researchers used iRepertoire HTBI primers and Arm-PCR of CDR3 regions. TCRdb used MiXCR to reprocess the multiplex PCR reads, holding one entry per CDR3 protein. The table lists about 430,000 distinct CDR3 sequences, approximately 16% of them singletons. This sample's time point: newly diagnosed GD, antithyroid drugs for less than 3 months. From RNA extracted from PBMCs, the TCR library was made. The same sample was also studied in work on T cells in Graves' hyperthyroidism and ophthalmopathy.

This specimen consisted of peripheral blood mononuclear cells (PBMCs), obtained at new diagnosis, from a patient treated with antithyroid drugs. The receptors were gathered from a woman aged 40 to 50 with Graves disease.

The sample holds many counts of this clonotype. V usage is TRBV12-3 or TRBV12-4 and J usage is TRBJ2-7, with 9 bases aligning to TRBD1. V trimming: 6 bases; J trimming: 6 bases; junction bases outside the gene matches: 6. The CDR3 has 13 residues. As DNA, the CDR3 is TGTGCCAGCAGCCTAACAGGGGGCTCCGAGCAGTACTTC. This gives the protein CASSLTGGSEQYF.

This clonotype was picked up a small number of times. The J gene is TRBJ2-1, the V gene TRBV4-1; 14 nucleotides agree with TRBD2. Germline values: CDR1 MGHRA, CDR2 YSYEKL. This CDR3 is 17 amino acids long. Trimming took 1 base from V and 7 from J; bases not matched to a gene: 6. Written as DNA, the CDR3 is TGCGCCAGCAGCCAAGGACTAGCGGGAGGGCCGGGAAATGAGCAGTTCTTC. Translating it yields CASSQGLAGGPGNEQFF.

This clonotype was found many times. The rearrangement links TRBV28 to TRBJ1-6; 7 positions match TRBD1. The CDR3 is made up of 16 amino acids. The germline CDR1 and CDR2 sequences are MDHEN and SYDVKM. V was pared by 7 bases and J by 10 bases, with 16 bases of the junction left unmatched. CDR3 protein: CASNFRTQGVGSPLHF. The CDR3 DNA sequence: TGTGCCAGCAACTTTCGGACGCAGGGGGTCGGGTCACCCCTCCACTTT. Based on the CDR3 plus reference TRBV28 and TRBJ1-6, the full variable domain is DVKVTQSSRYLVKRTGEKVFLECVQDMDHENMFWYRQDPGLGLRLIYFSYDVKMKEKGDIPEGYSVSREKKERFSLILESASTNQTSMYLCASNFRTQGVGSPLHFGNGTRLTVT.

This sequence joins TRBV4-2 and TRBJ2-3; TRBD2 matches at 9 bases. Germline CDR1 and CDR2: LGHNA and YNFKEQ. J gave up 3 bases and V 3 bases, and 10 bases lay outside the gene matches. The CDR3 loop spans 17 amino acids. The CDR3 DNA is TGTGCCAGCAGCCACTGTTCGTTGCGGGAGGGGACAGATACGCAGTATTTT. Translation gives CASSHCSLREGTDTQYF.

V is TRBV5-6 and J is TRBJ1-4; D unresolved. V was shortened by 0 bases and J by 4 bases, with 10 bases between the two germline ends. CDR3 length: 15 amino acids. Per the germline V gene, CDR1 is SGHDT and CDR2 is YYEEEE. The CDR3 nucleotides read TGTGCCAGCAGCTTGGATGCCGGGCTTAATGAAAAACTGTTTTTT. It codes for CASSLDAGLNEKLFF.

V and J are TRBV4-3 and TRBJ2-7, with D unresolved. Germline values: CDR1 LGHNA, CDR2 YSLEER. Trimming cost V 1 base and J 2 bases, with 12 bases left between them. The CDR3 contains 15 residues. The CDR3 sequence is CASSQARGSAYEQYF. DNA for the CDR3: TGCGCCAGCAGCCAAGCGCGAGGTTCCGCCTACGAGCAGTACTTC.

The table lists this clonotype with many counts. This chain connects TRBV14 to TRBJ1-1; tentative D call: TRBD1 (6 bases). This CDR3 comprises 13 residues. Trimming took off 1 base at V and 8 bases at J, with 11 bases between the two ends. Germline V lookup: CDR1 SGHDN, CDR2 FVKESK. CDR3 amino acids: CASSQVQGHEAFF. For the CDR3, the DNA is TGTGCCAGCAGCCAAGTCCAGGGACACGAAGCTTTCTTT.

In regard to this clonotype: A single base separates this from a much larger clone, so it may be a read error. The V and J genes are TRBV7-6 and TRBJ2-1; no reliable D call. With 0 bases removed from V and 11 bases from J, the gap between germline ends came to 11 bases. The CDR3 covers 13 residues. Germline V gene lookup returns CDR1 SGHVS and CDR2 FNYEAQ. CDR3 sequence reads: CASSLAPWNKQFF. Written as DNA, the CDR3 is TGTGCCAGCAGCTTAGCCCCTTGGAATAAGCAGTTCTTC.